This record looks at one TCR beta chain sequence and its context. The data originate from a study of blood T cell repertoires in COVID-19. J was trimmed by 4 bases and V by 5 bases; bases with no gene match: 6. CDR3 length: 15 amino acids. Looked up from germline, CDR1 is LNHDA and CDR2 is SQIVND (reference sequence). Per the original methods: Reference gene primer amplification gave nucleated cell count estimates. Some clones are missing from TCRdb's copy, which holds only in-frame ones; the method was immunoSEQ multiplex PCR. The V and J calls and clone size come from that table; D and trimming were worked out from the DNA. The sample holds a few hundred thousand clones, roughly 80% seen once.

The sequenced material came from peripheral blood. This TCR was recovered from a woman of 80 years or more with acute or convalescent COVID-19. The chain combines TRBV19 with TRBJ2-3; 10 nucleotides line up with TRBD2. In DNA, the CDR3 is TGTGCCAGTAGTCAACTAGCGGGAAATTCAGATACGCAGTATTTT. It codes for CASSQLAGNSDTQYF.